What follows are 32 T cell receptor beta chains derived from one specimen sequenced in a study of CD8 T cells in Susac syndrome. RNA was extracted with the RNeasy kit, and a quantity of 0.5 to 1 ug was reverse transcribed using random hexamers. One entry per CDR3 protein results from TCRdb running MiXCR on the immunoSEQ multiplex PCR reads. The sample includes under 110,000 distinct CDR3 sequences, approximately 94% of them seen just once. Material for sequencing was CD8+ T cells from PBMCs. All receptors derive from a human donor with Susac syndrome.

This chain joins TRBV27 and TRBJ2-3, with TRBD1 as a possible D gene (5 bases). Deletions cut 4 bases from V and 1 base from J, with 9 bases between. Germline assignment: CDR1 MNHEY and CDR2 SMNVEV (reference sequence). CDR3 length: 14 amino acids. The CDR3 DNA is TGTGCCAGCAGTTCAGGGTACGGCACAGATACGCAGTATTTT. Protein sequence: CASSSGYGTDTQYF.

The genes are TRBV12-3 or TRBV12-4 and TRBJ2-3; D tentatively reads TRBD1 or TRBD2 (5 bases each). Deletions cut 6 bases from V and 0 bases from J, with 25 bases between. The CDR3 consists of 19 residues. Here the CDR3 DNA reads TGTGCCAGCAGCGGAATAGGTCTAGGGACCGTAACTAGCACAGATACGCAGTATTTT. Amino acids: CASSGIGLGTVTSTDTQYF.

This sequence joins TRBV19 and TRBJ2-5, with 11 bases fitting TRBD2. Trimming removed 2 bases from V and 0 bases from J; junction bases left unmatched: 8. The CDR3 contains 18 residues. Germline assignment: CDR1 LNHDA and CDR2 SQIVND (reference sequence). The CDR3 loop reads CASSIFFPTSGNQETQYF. CDR3 nucleotides: TGTGCCAGTAGTATATTCTTCCCGACTAGCGGGAACCAAGAGACCCAGTACTTC.

CDR3 DNA: TGTGCCACCAGCGGCTCCCCCGGGGAGCTGTTTTTT. This sequence encodes CATSGSPGELFF. The chain links TRBV24-1 to TRBJ2-2; D not resolved. This CDR3 has 12 amino acids. Germline loops: CDR1 KGHDR, CDR2 SFDVKD. V lost 7 bases, J lost 6 bases, and 8 bases lay in between.

The chain carries TRBV28 and TRBJ1-3; 7 bases align to TRBD1. Germline loops: CDR1 MDHEN, CDR2 SYDVKM. This CDR3 spans 16 amino acids. The trim removed 6 bases at V and 2 bases at J, leaving 10 bases unmatched. CDR3 residues: CASSRDRTGTGNTIYF. As DNA, the CDR3 is TGTGCCAGCAGCCGAGACCGGACAGGAACTGGAAACACCATATATTTT.

This chain connects TRBV2 to TRBJ1-5; 7 positions match TRBD1. The germline V gene encodes CDR1 SNHLY and CDR2 FYNNEI. The CDR3 length is 14 residues. Losses at the gene ends were 5 bases for V and 8 bases for J; bases not matched to a gene: 9. The CDR3 nucleotides are TGTGCCAGCAGTCCTGACAGGGCCTACGAGCCCCAGCATTTT. It encodes CASSPDRAYEPQHF.

This clonotype has just one count. Given the absence of the conserved phenylalanine or tryptophan at the CDR3 end, a read error is likely. J is TRBJ2-3 and V is TRBV7-8; D gene uncertain. Germline V gene lookup returns CDR1 SGHVS and CDR2 FQNEAQ. V was shortened by 7 bases and J by 1 base, with 15 bases between the two germline ends. The CDR3 covers 15 residues. CDR3 bases: TGTGCCAGCATCCTCGACCTTGACGGCACAGATACGCAGTATTCT. It specifies CASILDLDGTDTQYS.

V is TRBV9 and J is TRBJ1-1; D is perhaps TRBD1 (6 bases). This CDR3 spans 12 amino acids. Looked up from germline, CDR1 is SGDLS and CDR2 is YYNGEE. Between the trimmed V and J ends, which lost 4 bases and 11 bases, there was a span of 15 bases. CDR3 sequence reads: CASSPGGALAFF. The CDR3 region has the DNA TGTGCCAGCAGCCCGGGGGGGGCCTTGGCTTTCTTT.

V gene TRBV6-1 combines with J gene TRBJ1-1, with a tentative D call TRBD1 (5 bases). With 4 bases removed from V and 3 bases from J, the gap between germline ends came to 12 bases. The CDR3 is made up of 14 amino acids. From germline, CDR1 is MNHNS and CDR2 SASEGT. This CDR3 is CASSVDRDHTEAFF. DNA for the CDR3: TGTGCCAGCAGTGTCGATAGGGACCACACTGAAGCTTTCTTT.

The chain couples TRBV20-1 to TRBJ2-7; weak D call: TRBD1 (6 bases). V dropped 7 bases and J dropped 0 bases, with 19 bases sitting between them. The CDR3 contains 15 residues. The germline CDR1 and CDR2 sequences are DFQATT and SNEGSKA (reference sequence). CDR3 in amino acids: CSVLGRDTNSYEQYF. The CDR3 DNA reads TGCAGTGTTCTCGGACGGGACACTAACTCCTACGAGCAGTACTTC.

CDR3 in amino acids: CASSYSTEGDGYTF. The DNA of the CDR3 is TGTGCCAGCAGTTACTCGACAGAGGGGGATGGCTACACCTTC. The chain has TRBV6-5 and TRBJ1-2, with D maybe TRBD1 (6 bases). Germline assignment: CDR1 MNHEY and CDR2 SVGAGI. Deletions cut 0 bases from V and 6 bases from J, with 11 bases between. This CDR3 is 14 amino acids long.

The chain links TRBV2 to TRBJ1-2; 8 positions agree with TRBD1. Trimming cost V 1 base and J 1 base; bases outside gene matches: 5. The CDR3 extends over 16 amino acids. Looked up from germline, CDR1 is SNHLY and CDR2 is FYNNEI. CDR3 DNA: TGTGCCAGCAGTGAAGTCTGGGACAGGCTTAACTATGGCTACACCTTC. Its protein is CASSEVWDRLNYGYTF.

The chain has TRBV4-3 and TRBJ2-1, with D perhaps given as TRBD1 or TRBD2 (6 bases each). The CDR3 has 16 residues. Trimming left V 0 bases short and J 7 bases short, with 16 bases between. The germline V gene encodes CDR1 LGHNA and CDR2 YSLEER. CDR3: CASSQDLQGRRNEQFF. CDR3 nucleotide sequence: TGCGCCAGCAGCCAAGATTTGCAGGGGAGGAGGAATGAGCAGTTCTTC.

J is TRBJ2-7 and V is TRBV7-9; D may be TRBD2 (5 bases). The CDR3 covers 14 residues. V lost 5 bases, J lost 4 bases, and 15 bases lay in between. Germline lookup yields CDR1 SEHNR and CDR2 FQNEAQ (reference sequence). The DNA of the CDR3 is TGTGCCAGCAGCCCACCGGGGAATCCGTACGAGCAGTACTTC. It is translated as CASSPPGNPYEQYF.

This clonotype occurred a few times. The chain links TRBV10-2 to TRBJ1-5, with unresolved D. The CDR3 spans 13 residues. Germline loops: CDR1 WSHSY, CDR2 SAAADI. V was clipped by 1 base and J by 6 bases, with 7 bases between them. CDR3 protein: CASSEFQGQPQHF. For the CDR3, the DNA is TGCGCCAGCAGTGAGTTCCAAGGTCAGCCCCAGCATTTT.

This clonotype was seen once. The chain combines TRBV7-9 with TRBJ2-7; no firm D call. Germline V lookup: CDR1 SEHNR, CDR2 FQNEAQ (reference sequence). This CDR3 comprises 14 residues. V dropped 1 base and J dropped 0 bases, with 7 bases sitting between them. CDR3 nucleotides: TGTGCCAGCAGCTTAGGAGTTGGCTCCTACGAGCAGTACTTC. Its protein is CASSLGVGSYEQYF.

V and J are TRBV6-5 and TRBJ1-2; 11 bases match TRBD1. The ends lost 5 bases at V and 5 bases at J; junction bases unmatched: 4. The CDR3 runs to 14 residues. In germline, CDR1 is MNHEY, CDR2 SVGAGI. The CDR3 coding sequence is TGTGCCAGCAGTACCGGACAGGGGGCTTATGGCTACACCTTC. It codes for CASSTGQGAYGYTF.

The rearrangement joins TRBV27 to TRBJ1-1, with TRBD1 identical over 7 bases. The junction had 2 bases not matched to a gene; V was cut back by 4 bases and J by 0 bases. The CDR3 is 14 residues long. Germline CDR1 is MNHEY and CDR2 is SMNVEV (reference sequence). CDR3: CASSSTGMNTEAFF. The CDR3 nucleotides read TGTGCCAGCAGTTCGACAGGGATGAACACTGAAGCTTTCTTT.

The CDR3 sequence is CSVEGSRASSYNEQFF. The DNA for the CDR3 is TGCAGCGTTGAAGGAAGTAGGGCAAGCTCCTACAATGAGCAGTTCTTC. V gene TRBV29-1 combines with J gene TRBJ2-1; D call uncertain. The CDR3 is 16 residues long. The V and J ends lost 1 base and 0 bases respectively, with 13 bases between them. CDR1 and CDR2 from the germline V gene are SQVTM and ANQGSEA.

The V and J genes are TRBV29-1 and TRBJ2-1, with a tentative D call TRBD1 (5 bases). The CDR3 contains 11 residues. The V end was cut by 8 bases, the J end by 7 bases, with 12 bases between. Looked up from germline, CDR1 is SQVTM and CDR2 is ANQGSEA. This CDR3 is CSQGSVNEQFF. CDR3 bases: TGCAGCCAGGGATCGGTTAATGAGCAGTTCTTC.

Here the CDR3 DNA reads TGTGCCAGCAGCCAAATCAGGGGGAGCTCCTACGAGCAGTACTTC. Translation gives CASSQIRGSSYEQYF. The chain employs TRBV14 and TRBJ2-7, with 7 bases lining up with TRBD1. The CDR3 contains 15 residues. The germline CDR1 and CDR2 sequences are SGHDN and FVKESK. V shed 2 bases, J shed 0 bases, and the junction held 4 bases outside the gene matches.

This chain joins TRBV12-3 or TRBV12-4 and TRBJ2-7; 9 bases fit TRBD2. CDR3 length equals 15 residues. V lost 3 bases, J lost 0 bases, and 3 bases stayed unmatched. The CDR3 reads CASSLERGDSYEQYF. The CDR3 DNA is TGTGCCAGCAGTTTGGAGCGGGGGGACTCCTACGAGCAGTACTTC.

This chain joins TRBV4-2 and TRBJ2-1, with D perhaps TRBD2 (6 bases). Trimming took 0 bases from V and 5 from J, leaving 11 bases between them. This CDR3 is built from 15 residues. CDR1 is LGHNA and CDR2 is YNFKEQ in the germline V gene. The CDR3 bases are TGTGCCAGCAGCCAAGAGGCGGGGACCAACAATGAGCAGTTCTTC. Translating gives CASSQEAGTNNEQFF.

The chain has TRBV19 and TRBJ2-1, with D uncertain. V lost 7 bases, J lost 5 bases, and 15 bases lay in between. This CDR3 region has 14 residues. Germline values: CDR1 LNHDA, CDR2 SQIVND (reference sequence). Here the CDR3 reads CASTLPGSHNEQFF. In nucleotides, the CDR3 is TGTGCCAGTACCCTTCCGGGCTCACACAATGAGCAGTTCTTC.

V gene TRBV27 combines with J gene TRBJ2-3, with a weak D call TRBD1 (7 bases). CDR1 MNHEY and CDR2 SMNVEV come from the germline V gene (reference sequence). The V gene lost 4 bases and the J gene lost 4 bases, with 12 bases spanning the gap. The CDR3 covers 14 residues. CDR3 protein: CASSSDREADTQYF. The CDR3 DNA reads as TGTGCCAGCAGTTCCGACAGGGAGGCAGATACGCAGTATTTT.

The chain is built from TRBV7-6 and TRBJ2-3; D gene ambiguous. Trimming cost V 0 bases and J 1 base, with 11 bases left between them. This CDR3 contains 16 residues. Looked up from germline, CDR1 is SGHVS and CDR2 is FNYEAQ. The CDR3 region has the DNA TGTGCCAGCAGCTTAGCGGACCACCTTCGCACAGATACGCAGTATTTT. Translation: CASSLADHLRTDTQYF.

The chain carries TRBV19 and TRBJ2-1; 9 bases match TRBD1. V lost 7 bases to trimming and J lost 8 bases; unmatched junction nucleotides: 6. The CDR3 sequence is 13 residues long. In germline, CDR1 is LNHDA, CDR2 SQIVND (reference sequence). The CDR3 nucleotides are TGTGCCAGTAAGGACAGGGGTCTCGATGAGCAGTTCTTC. It encodes CASKDRGLDEQFF.

CDR3 loop: CASSRDSDYEQYF. The CDR3 DNA is TGTGCCAGCAGCCGGGACAGCGACTACGAGCAGTACTTC. The gene calls are TRBV7-9 and TRBJ2-7, with 7 bases fitting TRBD1. From germline, CDR1 is SEHNR and CDR2 FQNEAQ (reference sequence). The CDR3 totals 13 residues. Trimming at V came to 5 bases and at J to 3 bases, leaving 4 bases not matched to a gene. Supplemented by reference TRBV7-9 and TRBJ2-7, the full variable domain reads DTGVSQNPRHKITKRGQNVTFRCDPISEHNRLYWYRQTLGQGPEFLTYFQNEAQLEKSRLLSDRFSAERPKGSFSTLEIQRTEQGDSAMYLCASSRDSDYEQYFGPGTRLTVT.

The rearrangement uses TRBV7-9 and TRBJ2-6; no clear D gene. Looked up from germline, CDR1 is SEHNR and CDR2 is FQNEAQ (reference sequence). V lost 9 bases, J lost 4 bases, and 16 bases lay in between. The CDR3 runs to 15 residues. The CDR3 sequence: CASLLLPLGANVLTF. The CDR3 DNA follows: TGTGCCAGTCTACTTCTTCCGCTAGGGGCCAACGTCCTGACTTTC. Using reference TRBV7-9 and TRBJ2-6 for the parts outside the CDR3, the full variable domain is DTGVSQNPRHKITKRGQNVTFRCDPISEHNRLYWYRQTLGQGPEFLTYFQNEAQLEKSRLLSDRFSAERPKGSFSTLEIQRTEQGDSAMYLCASLLLPLGANVLTFGAGSRLTVL.

J is TRBJ1-5 and V is TRBV10-2; possibly TRBD1 for D (5 bases). The V and J ends lost 8 bases and 4 bases respectively, with 12 bases between them. The CDR3 contains 13 residues. The germline CDR1 and CDR2 sequences are WSHSY and SAAADI. The CDR3 DNA is TGCGCCAGCGGAAGGGACGGTAATCAGCCCCAGCATTTT. This sequence encodes CASGRDGNQPQHF.

The chain combines TRBV5-1 with TRBJ2-2; D remains unclear. Trimming removed 0 bases from V and 3 bases from J, with 9 bases in between. Germline V lookup: CDR1 SGHRS, CDR2 YFSETQ. This CDR3 contains 15 residues. CDR3: CASSLATPHTGELFF. The DNA for the CDR3 is TGCGCCAGCAGCTTGGCGACTCCTCACACCGGGGAGCTGTTTTTT.

The CDR3 nucleotides read TGTGCCAGCAGTGTAGCGGGGTACACCGGGGAGCTGTTTTTT. Encoded protein: CASSVAGYTGELFF. V gene TRBV6-5 combines with J gene TRBJ2-2; 8 bases match TRBD2. After removal of 5 bases from V and 3 bases from J, the junction contained 2 bases not matched to a gene. The V gene's germline CDR1 is MNHEY and CDR2 SVGAGI. The CDR3 has 14 residues.